A selection of T cell receptor beta chains follows, all from one sample in a study of cytomegalovirus exposure and HLA in healthy donors. Method: immunoSEQ multiplex PCR; TCRdb's copy keeps in-frame clones and lacks some. The sample carries about 95,000 clones, about 86% recorded once. Sequenced: PBMCs. Receptors were obtained from a woman in her 70s in good health and CMV-seropositive. The CDR3 runs from the conserved cysteine through the conserved F or W. The order of the fields is J gene, V gene, D gene, clone size, CDR3 DNA, CDR3 protein. A D gene is named only where the DNA matches it firmly. The size entry is marked missing in some rows and otherwise reads once, few, many or a size class.

TRBJ2-7 TRBV7-9 - - TGTGCCAGCAGCTTACAGGGCGGGGTAACCTACGAGCAGTACTTC CASSLQGGVTYEQYF
TRBJ2-5 TRBV4-1 TRBD1 - TGCGCCAGCAGCCAAGGAATGGGACAGGGGAAAGAGACCCAGTACTTC CASSQGMGQGKETQYF
TRBJ2-5 TRBV25-1 TRBD2 - TGTGCCAGCAAGCTAGCGGGAAAACAAGAGACCCAGTACTTC CASKLAGKQETQYF
TRBJ1-5 TRBV7-2 TRBD1 - TGTGCCAGCAGCTTAGGGGACAGTAATCAGCCCCAGCATTTT CASSLGDSNQPQHF
TRBJ2-7 TRBV2 TRBD2 - TGTGCCAGCGAGGGGACTAGCGGGGTGGGGACCTACGAGCAGTACTTC CASEGTSGVGTYEQYF
TRBJ2-5 TRBV7-3 - - TGTGCCAGCGGCTGGCAGCAAGAGACCCAGTACTTC CASGWQQETQYF
TRBJ2-7 TRBV5-6 TRBD2 - TGTGCCAGCAGCCCCCGACTAGCGGGAGGGTTCTACGAGCAGTACTTC CASSPRLAGGFYEQYF
TRBJ2-1 TRBV4-2 TRBD2 many TGTGCCAGCAGCCGGACTAGCGGGACTTACAATGAGCAGTTCTTC CASSRTSGTYNEQFF
TRBJ1-4 TRBV6-6 - - TGTGCCAGCAGTTACGGATCGGGGAATGAAAAACTGTTTTTT CASSYGSGNEKLFF
TRBJ1-1 TRBV7-9 - - TGTGCCAGCAGCTTATTGAGGAACACTGAAGCTTTCTTT CASSLLRNTEAFF
TRBJ2-5 TRBV5-8 - - TGTGCCAGCAGCTTGGGACCCACCGTGACTCAAGAGACCCAGTACTTC CASSLGPTVTQETQYF
TRBJ2-1 TRBV29-1 TRBD2 once TGCAGCGTGACTAGCGCCTTCCACAATGAGCAGTTCTTC CSVTSAFHNEQFF
TRBJ2-7 TRBV7-2 - few TGTGCCAGCAGCTTAGCGAGCGGGTCTGCCTACGAGCAGTACTTC CASSLASGSAYEQYF
TRBJ2-1 TRBV7-2 TRBD1 - TGTGCCAGCAGCTTAGCCGGGACAGGGTCCTACAATGAGCAGTTCTTC CASSLAGTGSYNEQFF
TRBJ1-1 TRBV5-5 - - TGTGCCAGCAGCTTCGGGGGGGCGAACACTGAAGCTTTCTTT CASSFGGANTEAFF
TRBJ2-1 TRBV7-7 TRBD1 - TGTGCTAGCAGCTTCCGACAGGGGAATGAGCAGTTCTTC CASSFRQGNEQFF
TRBJ1-2 TRBV21-1 - - TGTGCCAGCAGCAGTCAGGGGGCCTCTGACTATGGCTACACCTTC CASSSQGASDYGYTF
TRBJ1-6 TRBV2 TRBD1 - TGTGCCAGCAGTGAAGAGAACAGGGGGTATTCACCCCTCCACTTT CASSEENRGYSPLHF
TRBJ1-2 TRBV9 TRBD1 - TGTGCCAGCAGCGGAGCGGGACAGGGGGCGCTAGGCTACACCTTC CASSGAGQGALGYTF
TRBJ2-2 TRBV7-9 - once TGTGCCAGCAGTTGGGGACCGGGGGCCGGGGAGCTGTTTTTT CASSWGPGAGELFF
TRBJ1-5 TRBV7-8 - - TGTGCCAGCAGCTCCACTCCGACAGGTCCCAAAGGGGGTCAGCCCCAGCATTTT CASSSTPTGPKGGQPQHF
TRBJ2-7 TRBV19 TRBD1 - TGTGCCAGTAGTAGGACAGGGGTGATTGAGCAGTACTTC CASSRTGVIEQYF
TRBJ1-2 TRBV18 - - TGTGCCAGCTCACCACCGAGGAGGGTGGGTGATAGCGGCTACACCTTC CASSPPRRVGDSGYTF
TRBJ2-3 TRBV25-1 - once TGTGCCAGCAGCGGGGATTCGGGCCGCACAGATACGCAGTATTTT CASSGDSGRTDTQYF
TRBJ1-2 TRBV19 TRBD1 - TGTGCCAGTAGCGTGGGACAGGGGCCGATTAACTATGGCTACACCTTC CASSVGQGPINYGYTF
TRBJ2-6 TRBV5-4 - once TGTGCCAGCAGCTTGCCCGGACAGTTGAGGGGGGCCAACGTCCTGACTTTC CASSLPGQLRGANVLTF
TRBJ2-1 TRBV9 TRBD2 - TGTGCCAGCAGCGGAGGAGCGGGATACTCCTACAATGAGCAGTTCTTC CASSGGAGYSYNEQFF
TRBJ1-1 TRBV10-3 - - TGTGCCATCAGTCCTCCCGGGGTGTCGGGCACTGAAGCTTTCTTT CAISPPGVSGTEAFF
TRBJ2-1 TRBV7-2 TRBD1 - TGTGCCAGCAGATTCCGGGACAGGGGGTTCTATGAGCAGTTCTTC CASRFRDRGFYEQFF
TRBJ1-3 TRBV6-6 TRBD1 - TGTGCCAGCAGTTACGTTCAGGGGGCTGGAAACACCATATATTTT CASSYVQGAGNTIYF
TRBJ1-2 TRBV28 - - TGTGCCAGCACCTCCAGTGGGCCGCGCTATGGCTACACCTTC CASTSSGPRYGYTF
TRBJ1-2 TRBV28 - - TGTGCCAGCAGTCGTCAGGGAGGGTATGGCTACACCTTC CASSRQGGYGYTF
TRBJ2-5 TRBV6-4 - - TGTGCCAGCAGTGACTATTCGAGACAACGGGAGACCCAGTACTTC CASSDYSRQRETQYF
TRBJ1-1 TRBV5-1 - few TGCGCCAGTCAGGTTCTGGGCGGGGACACTGAAGCTTTCTTT CASQVLGGDTEAFF
TRBJ1-6 TRBV9 - - TGTGCCAGCAGCCCCCACCCCGGGGGGCGCGAGACACCCCTCCACTTT CASSPHPGGRETPLHF
TRBJ2-7 TRBV28 TRBD1 - TGTGCCAGCAGTCTCGACCGACAGGGTAAATACGAGCAGTACTTC CASSLDRQGKYEQYF
TRBJ2-5 TRBV11-2 - - TGTGCCAGCAGCTTAGTGGCGGGCGGTCAAGAGACCCAGTACTTC CASSLVAGGQETQYF
TRBJ2-7 TRBV2 - - TGTGCCAGCAGTATTCTCTCCGAGCAGTACTTC CASSILSEQYF
TRBJ2-7 TRBV5-8 - few TGTGCCAGCAGCCCGAGACAGACCAACCTCATAGAGCAGTACTTC CASSPRQTNLIEQYF
TRBJ2-3 TRBV27 TRBD1 once TGTGCCAGCAGTTTAGAAGGGGGCGTGGGTCATACGCAGTATTTT CASSLEGGVGHTQYF
TRBJ1-5 TRBV21-1 - - TGTGCCAGCAGTAGGACAGGGGATCAGCCCCAGCATTTT CASSRTGDQPQHF
TRBJ1-6 TRBV7-9 - - TGTGCCAGCAGCTTTTATGTAGTAAATAATTCACCCCTCCACTTT CASSFYVVNNSPLHF
TRBJ2-3 TRBV5-1 - - TGCGCCAGCAGCGTAGACACAGATACGCAGTATTTT CASSVDTDTQYF
TRBJ2-7 TRBV30 - - TGTGCCTGGTCCACAGGGCACTCCTACGAGCAGTACTTC CAWSTGHSYEQYF
TRBJ1-2 TRBV7-2 - - TGTGCCAGCAGCGCGATTTACTATGGCTACACCTTC CASSAIYYGYTF
TRBJ1-5 TRBV28 TRBD1 - TGTGCCAGCAGTTGGGACAGCCTTACTAATCAGCCCCAGCATTTT CASSWDSLTNQPQHF
TRBJ2-6 TRBV7-2 - - TGTGCCAGCAGCGCTGGGGGCAGGGCTGGGGCCAACGTCCTGACTTTC CASSAGGRAGANVLTF
TRBJ1-2 TRBV27 TRBD1 - TGTGCCAGCAGTTTGGGGACAGGGATTAACTATGGCTACACCTTC CASSLGTGINYGYTF
TRBJ1-1 TRBV5-1 - few TGCGCCAGCAGCTCGGGACAACCGAACACTGAAGCTTTCTTT CASSSGQPNTEAFF
TRBJ2-7 TRBV2 - - TGTGCCAGCAGTTACAGGGTCGAGCAGTACTTC CASSYRVEQYF
TRBJ1-2 TRBV28 - once TGTGCCAGCTCCCCGCAGGGTACCCGTCTGGGCTACACCTTC CASSPQGTRLGYTF
TRBJ2-5 TRBV7-6 - - TGTGCCAGCAGCTTAAGCGGGCGGGAGACCCAGTACTTC CASSLSGRETQYF
TRBJ2-1 TRBV7-3 - - TGTGCCAGCAGCTTAAGCGGCCGACACAATGAGCAGTTCTTC CASSLSGRHNEQFF
TRBJ1-2 TRBV6-5 - - TGTGCCAGCAGTCCCATCGGTGGCTACACCTTC CASSPIGGYTF
TRBJ1-5 TRBV28 TRBD1 - TGTGCCAGCAGTGCACATACAGGGGGCATGGAGCCCCAGCATTTT CASSAHTGGMEPQHF
TRBJ1-2 TRBV15 - few TGTGCCACCAGCTCCTACAGGGTGCGTGGCTATGGCTACACCTTC CATSSYRVRGYGYTF
TRBJ1-1 TRBV29-1 - few TGCAGCGTTGACAGGGGATTGAACACTGAAGCTTTCTTT CSVDRGLNTEAFF
TRBJ2-7 TRBV25-1 - few TGTGCCAGCAGTGACTCCCGGGACTCACCCTACGAGCAGTACTTC CASSDSRDSPYEQYF
TRBJ2-1 TRBV29-1 - few TGCAGCGTTGAAGAATATAGTGAATACAATGAGCAGTTCTTC CSVEEYSEYNEQFF
TRBJ1-1 TRBV29-1 - - TGCAGCGTTGAAGATTTGATCGCTACCGGGAAGGCTGAAGCTTTCTTT CSVEDLIATGKAEAFF